This TCR beta chain originates from a study of graft-versus-host responses after intestinal transplantation. About the study: Induction using anti-thymocyte globulin, followed by tacrolimus and steroids for roughly 3 years, was given to all recipients. Regarding the study as a whole: Early post-transplant HvG declines were associated with peak circulating GvH clone levels. Allografts of patients with graft-donor T cell macrochimerism showed high graft-versus-host to host-versus-graft clone ratios. GvH clones turned up in recipient marrow; some had shown up first in ileum or blood.

V dropped 5 bases and J dropped 9; count of bases not matched to a gene: 6. The germline V gene has CDR1 SGHAT and CDR2 FQNNGV. The CDR3 extends over 15 amino acids. With regard to this clone: No antigen is known for it.

Libraries were prepared by immunoSEQ multiplex PCR; TCRdb keeps only in-frame clonotypes and omits some of them. The data show roughly 70,000 clones, approximately 87% seen once. The sequence came from a human donor who was the organ donor for an intestinal transplant. The source material was unstimulated CD4+ T cells sorted from spleen or lymph node cells, sampled before transplant. The chain joins TRBV11-2 to TRBJ2-1; 14 positions match TRBD2. The CDR3 region is CASSLTSGGASEQFF. As DNA, the CDR3 is TGTGCCAGCAGCCTGACTAGCGGGGGGGCAAGTGAGCAGTTCTTC.